The 30 T cell receptor beta chains below were found in one sample sequenced in a study of T cells after yellow fever vaccination. From the 5' RACE reads, TCRdb called clonotypes with MiXCR, one entry per CDR3 protein. The repertoire consists of some 320,000 distinct CDR3 sequences, with 8.5% to 9% occurring once and the leading ten covering 15% to 20%. Specimen: PBMCs, collected on the day of the first yellow fever vaccination. These receptor sequences come from a man aged 18-30 years who received the YFV17D yellow fever vaccine.

This clonotype was recorded a few times. The V and J genes are TRBV4-3 and TRBJ2-5; TRBD2 agrees at 7 bases. Losses at the gene ends were 2 bases for V and 5 bases for J; bases not matched to a gene: 8. This CDR3 has 15 amino acids. CDR1 LGHNA and CDR2 YSLEER come from the germline V gene. CDR3 sequence: CASSQTRGDGETQYF. For the CDR3, the DNA is TGCGCCAGCAGCCAAACACGGGGGGACGGGGAGACCCAGTACTTC.

There are a few counts of this clonotype. At one end the junction does not follow the germline gene, possibly because of a read error. The chain combines TRBV18 with TRBJ1-6; D might be TRBD1 (5 bases). Germline values: CDR1 KGHSH, CDR2 LQKENI. CDR3 length: 16 amino acids. CDR3 loop: CASSPWTRSSRGTRDF. DNA of the CDR3: TGTGCCAGCTCACCTTGGACACGGTCCTCGCGGGGAACCCGTGACTTT. Together with reference TRBV18 and TRBJ1-6, the CDR3 gives the full variable domain: NAGVMQNPRHLVRRRGQEARLRCSPMKGHSHVYWYRQLPEEGLKFMVYLQKENIIDESGMPKERFSAEFPKEGPSILRIQQVVRGDSAAYFCASSPWTRSSRGTRDFGNGTRLTVT.

This rearrangement joins TRBV5-1 to TRBJ2-5, with D possibly matching TRBD2 (6 bases). Germline-derived CDR1 and CDR2 are SGHRS and YFSETQ. The length of the CDR3 is 16 residues. Deletions cut 2 bases from V and 5 bases from J, with 19 bases between. CDR3 coding DNA: TGCGCCAGCAGCTTAAACGCCGGGACTTGCTCCGAGACCCAGTACTTC. The encoded protein is CASSLNAGTCSETQYF.

As regards this clonotype: Mismatch with germline at one junction end may stem from a read error. The chain uses TRBV6-5 and TRBJ2-1, with unresolved D. CDR3 length: 11 residues. Germline V gene sequence: CDR1 MNHEY, CDR2 SVGAGI. This chain's CDR3 is CASTSSNEQFF. In DNA form, the CDR3 reads TGTGCCAGCACCTCCTCCAATGAGCAGTTCTTC.

This clonotype occurred many times. This chain connects TRBV6-5 to TRBJ1-6; maybe TRBD1 (6 bases). The germline V gene has CDR1 MNHEY and CDR2 SVGAGI. CDR3 length equals 16 residues. Trimming removed 7 bases from V and 10 bases from J, with 23 bases in between. CDR3 nucleotide sequence: TGTGCCAGCACCCCCGCCGGGACCTGGGGACAATCACCCCTCCACTTT. This gives the protein CASTPAGTWGQSPLHF.

This clonotype occurred a few times. The V and J genes are TRBV7-8 and TRBJ1-2; a weak D match, TRBD1 (5 bases). The V and J ends lost 2 bases and 8 bases respectively, with 15 bases between them. CDR3 length equals 14 residues. Germline CDR1 is SGHVS and CDR2 is FQNEAQ. The DNA of the CDR3 is TGTGCCAGCAGCTTAACCGCTGGGGCAGCCGGCTACACCTTC. The encoded protein is CASSLTAGAAGYTF.

V and J are TRBV29-1 and TRBJ1-1; D not resolved. This CDR3 has 10 amino acids. Germline V gene sequence: CDR1 SQVTM, CDR2 ANQGSEA. V lost 4 bases and J 11 bases, leaving 11 bases between the germline ends. CDR3 protein: CSVVELNAFF. The DNA of the CDR3 is TGCAGCGTTGTCGAACTGAATGCTTTCTTT.

The chain employs TRBV6-5 and TRBJ1-1; 10 bases align to TRBD1. Germline CDR1 is MNHEY and CDR2 is SVGAGI. The CDR3 is 17 amino acids. The V segment lost 2 bases and the J segment 1 base; nucleotides outside the gene matches: 7. CDR3 nucleotides: TGTGCCAGCAGTTACCAAGGAGACAGGGGGCCGAACACTGAAGCTTTCTTT. It yields the protein CASSYQGDRGPNTEAFF.

The rearrangement uses TRBV7-2 and TRBJ2-5, with D possibly TRBD2 on 6 matching bases. The germline gives CDR1 SGHTA, CDR2 FQGNSA. CDR3 length equals 14 residues. V was trimmed by 5 bases and J by 4 bases, leaving 14 bases between them. This chain's CDR3 is CASSRGTLRETQYF. The CDR3 coding sequence is TGTGCCAGCAGCCGGGGGACTCTGAGAGAGACCCAGTACTTC.

The CDR3 DNA sequence: TGTGCCAGCAACCCCGGGGTGGGGCTTGGCACAGATACGCAGTATTTT. It translates to CASNPGVGLGTDTQYF. The V gene is TRBV12-3 or TRBV12-4, the J gene TRBJ2-3, with D possibly being TRBD1 or TRBD2 (5 bases each). Trimming took 7 bases from V and 1 from J, leaving 18 bases between them. The length of the CDR3 is 16 residues.

This clonotype was recorded a few times. This chain joins TRBV6-1 and TRBJ1-5; no clear D gene. CDR1 and CDR2 from the germline V gene are MNHNS and SASEGT. V shed 1 base and J shed 4 bases, with 5 bases lying between them. The CDR3 consists of 13 residues. The CDR3 region has the DNA TGTGCCAGCAGTGAAGAGAGGAATCAGCCCCAGCATTTT. Translating gives CASSEERNQPQHF.

This chain uses TRBV6-1 with TRBJ2-3; the match to TRBD1 covers 9 bases. The CDR3 totals 13 residues. The junction had 7 bases not matched to a gene; V was cut back by 8 bases and J by 7 bases. Germline V gives CDR1 MNHNS, CDR2 SASEGT. In nucleotides, the CDR3 is TGTGCCAGCCAGACAGGGGGAGTTTATACGCAGTATTTT. Translated, it gives CASQTGGVYTQYF.

This clonotype was seen repeatedly, ten times or more. The rearrangement joins TRBV6-5 to TRBJ2-3; 12 bases are shared with TRBD2. V gave up 4 bases and J gave up 8 bases; unmatched junction bases: 13. CDR1 and CDR2 from the germline V gene are MNHEY and SVGAGI. CDR3 size: 17 residues. In DNA form, the CDR3 reads TGTGCCAGCAGTTCCCGCGGTCGGCCTAGCGGGGGGGGTACGCAGTATTTT. This sequence encodes CASSSRGRPSGGGTQYF.

This clonotype came up a few times. J is TRBJ2-1 and V is TRBV24-1, with 8 bases identical to TRBD1. Germline values: CDR1 KGHDR, CDR2 SFDVKD. Trimming cost V 9 bases and J 7 bases; bases outside gene matches: 7. The CDR3 sequence is 13 residues long. CDR3 sequence reads: CATGTGAKNEQFF. Written as DNA, the CDR3 is TGTGCCACCGGGACAGGCGCAAAAAATGAGCAGTTCTTC.

This clonotype was recorded a few times. The rearrangement joins TRBV24-1 to TRBJ2-5; 9 bases are a match to TRBD1. The CDR3 extends over 11 amino acids. Germline values: CDR1 KGHDR, CDR2 SFDVKD. Trimming took 10 bases from V and 5 from J; bases not matched to a gene: 1. The CDR3 bases are TGTGCCACTGGACAGGGGGAGACCCAGTACTTC. It encodes CATGQGETQYF.

CDR3 in DNA: TGTGCCAGCATGCGAGACCCCGCTGGGGGCTACACCTTC. Its translation is CASMRDPAGGYTF. The chain couples TRBV6-1 to TRBJ1-2; D gene uncertain. Looked up from germline, CDR1 is MNHNS and CDR2 is SASEGT. With 7 bases removed from V and 8 bases from J, the gap between germline ends came to 17 bases. This CDR3 spans 13 amino acids.

The sample holds a few counts of this clonotype. V gene TRBV20-1 combines with J gene TRBJ2-7, with 9 bases lining up with TRBD1. There are 14 residues in the CDR3. The germline gives CDR1 DFQATT, CDR2 SNEGSKA (reference sequence). V shed 5 bases and J 2 bases; nucleotides not matched to a gene: 7. As DNA, the CDR3 is TGCAGTGCTTCCGGACAGGGGAACACCTACGAGCAGTACTTC. This sequence encodes CSASGQGNTYEQYF.

This clonotype was detected only a few times. The CDR3 bases are TGTGCCAGCAGCTTAATATCGGAAAGCTACACCTTC. Amino acids: CASSLISESYTF. The V and J genes are TRBV7-9 and TRBJ1-2; D remains unclear. The CDR3 has 12 residues. Germline-derived CDR1 and CDR2 are SEHNR and FQNEAQ (reference sequence). Trimming removed 2 bases at V and 9 bases at J, with 10 bases between. Filled out from reference TRBV7-9 and TRBJ1-2, the complete variable domain reads DTGVSQNPRHKITKRGQNVTFRCDPISEHNRLYWYRQTLGQGPEFLTYFQNEAQLEKSRLLSDRFSAERPKGSFSTLEIQRTEQGDSAMYLCASSLISESYTFGSGTRLTVV.

This clonotype came up many times. The V gene is TRBV5-6, the J gene TRBJ1-2; no firm D call. V was pared by 4 bases and J by 0 bases, with 10 bases between. The CDR3 length is 14 residues. The germline V gene has CDR1 SGHDT and CDR2 YYEEEE. The CDR3 sequence is CASSPMQSNYGYTF. As DNA, the CDR3 is TGTGCCAGCAGCCCTATGCAGTCTAACTATGGCTACACCTTC.

There are a few counts of this clonotype. The chain recombines TRBV20-1 with TRBJ2-1; the D call may be TRBD1 or TRBD2 (5 bases each). This CDR3 has 14 residues. Deletions cut 1 base from V and 6 bases from J, with 13 bases between. Germline V gene data show CDR1 as DFQATT and CDR2 as SNEGSKA (reference sequence). The CDR3 reads CSARGDAGRNEQFF. The DNA of the CDR3 is TGCAGTGCTAGAGGGGACGCAGGGCGCAATGAGCAGTTCTTC.

The gene calls are TRBV29-1 and TRBJ2-7; the D gene could be TRBD1 or TRBD2 (5 bases each). There are 11 residues in the CDR3. Deletions cut 7 bases from V and 4 bases from J, with 11 bases between. Germline V gene lookup returns CDR1 SQVTM and CDR2 ANQGSEA. DNA for the CDR3: TGCAGCGCAGGGACGGATTACGAGCAGTACTTC. Translation gives CSAGTDYEQYF.

This clonotype was found a few times. J is TRBJ1-1 and V is TRBV5-1; tentatively, D is TRBD1 (5 bases). Per germline, CDR1 SGHRS and CDR2 YFSETQ. This CDR3 comprises 15 residues. Trimming left V 4 bases short and J 0 bases short, with 13 bases between. CDR3 in amino acids: CASSEAGPMNTEAFF. The CDR3 DNA reads as TGCGCCAGCAGCGAAGCGGGACCCATGAACACTGAAGCTTTCTTT.

This rearrangement joins TRBV7-2 to TRBJ2-3, with D unclear. Trimming took off 5 bases at V and 1 base at J, with 7 bases between the two ends. Germline V gene sequence: CDR1 SGHTA, CDR2 FQGNSA. The CDR3 has 13 amino acids. The CDR3 nucleotides read TGTGCCAGCAGCCCGTCCGGCACAGATACGCAGTATTTT. Translated: CASSPSGTDTQYF. Using reference TRBV7-2 and TRBJ2-3 for the parts outside the CDR3, the full variable domain is GAGVSQSPSNKVTEKGKDVELRCDPISGHTALYWYRQSLGQGLEFLIYFQGNSAPDKSGLPSDRFSAERTGGSVSTLTIQRTQQEDSAVYLCASSPSGTDTQYFGPGTRLTVL.

This clonotype has just a few counts. CDR3: CSVEGVGGKNIQYF. CDR3 DNA: TGCAGCGTTGAAGGGGTGGGGGGCAAAAACATTCAGTACTTC. The chain carries TRBV29-1 and TRBJ2-4; D is possibly TRBD2 (6 bases). CDR3 length: 14 amino acids. Germline assignment: CDR1 SQVTM and CDR2 ANQGSEA. The V end was cut by 1 base, the J end by 3 bases, with 10 bases between.

This clonotype was observed a handful of times. This chain joins TRBV20-1 and TRBJ2-5; D is unresolved. The ends were cut back, 2 bases at V and 5 bases at J, with 9 bases in the middle. Germline V CDR1 and CDR2: DFQATT, SNEGSKA (reference sequence). This CDR3 is built from 12 residues. The CDR3 here is CSARPVAETQYF. The CDR3 DNA reads TGCAGTGCTAGACCCGTGGCCGAGACCCAGTACTTC.

The chain is built from TRBV5-1 and TRBJ2-3; 8 bases agree with TRBD2. Unmatched junction bases numbered 10, after V lost 3 bases and J lost 4 bases. The CDR3 spans 16 residues. Looked up from germline, CDR1 is SGHRS and CDR2 is YFSETQ. The CDR3 spells CASSYYSGVMADTQYF. CDR3 sequence (DNA): TGCGCCAGCAGCTACTATAGCGGGGTGATGGCAGATACGCAGTATTTT.

This clonotype was detected a few times. CDR3 protein: CASSLPETSTDTQYF. CDR3 DNA: TGTGCCAGCAGCTTGCCAGAAACTAGCACAGATACGCAGTATTTT. The rearrangement uses TRBV5-4 and TRBJ2-3; D remains unclear. With 1 base removed from V and 0 bases from J, the gap between germline ends came to 9 bases. This CDR3 spans 15 amino acids. In germline, CDR1 is SGHNT, CDR2 YYREEE (reference sequence).

The rearrangement uses TRBV12-3 or TRBV12-4 and TRBJ1-2, with D hard to call. The V end lost 3 bases, the J end lost 8 bases, and 13 bases lay between the germline ends. The CDR3 runs 13 residues. The CDR3 loop is CASSFLTSQGYTF. CDR3 nucleotides: TGTGCCAGCAGTTTCCTGACCTCACAGGGCTACACCTTC.

The chain joins TRBV7-2 to TRBJ1-3; perhaps TRBD1 as D (6 bases). CDR1 is SGHTA and CDR2 is FQGNSA in the germline V gene. This CDR3 has 15 residues. V was pared by 5 bases and J by 4 bases, with 15 bases between. This chain's CDR3 is CASSPQGYFGNTIYF. The CDR3 region has the DNA TGTGCCAGCAGCCCACAGGGTTATTTCGGAAACACCATATATTTT.

In this sample, this clonotype turned up many times. The chain uses TRBV10-3 and TRBJ2-2; 9 nucleotides align to TRBD1. V shed 4 bases and J 7 bases; nucleotides not matched to a gene: 7. Germline-derived CDR1 and CDR2 are ENHRY and SYGVKD. The CDR3 sequence is 15 residues long. The chain's CDR3 is CAISATGGRDGELFF. The CDR3 DNA sequence: TGTGCCATCAGTGCAACAGGGGGCAGGGACGGGGAGCTGTTTTTT.